A single sample is the source of the 13 T cell receptor beta chains below, sequenced in a study of patients and donors after allogeneic stem cell transplantation. TCRdb analysed the RT-PCR reads with MiXCR anew, one entry per CDR3 protein. Here the sample spans about 200,000 distinct CDR3 sequences, around 41% being singletons. The sequenced material came from blood, either unsorted or a sorted T cell fraction (not recorded which). The receptors were gathered from a human donor who was either an allogeneic HSCT recipient or a stem cell or donor lymphocyte infusion donor (not recorded which). It is not recorded whose cells these are; they may come from a transplant donor.

J is TRBJ1-1 and V is TRBV15; D may be TRBD1 (5 bases). Trimming cost V 0 bases and J 6 bases, with 14 bases left between them. The CDR3 is 15 amino acids. Germline CDR1 and CDR2: LNHNV and YYDKDF (reference sequence). The CDR3 protein is CATSRDDAGGPEAFF. The CDR3 region has the DNA TGTGCCACCAGCAGAGATGACGCCGGGGGACCTGAAGCTTTCTTT.

The chain uses TRBV20-1 and TRBJ1-5, with D possibly being TRBD1 (6 bases). The CDR3 contains 14 residues. Germline CDR1 DFQATT, CDR2 SNEGSKA (reference sequence). V was clipped by 5 bases and J by 5 bases, with 16 bases between them. CDR3 residues: CSAGGASDYQPQHF. The CDR3, as DNA: TGCAGTGCTGGGGGGGCCTCGGACTATCAGCCCCAGCATTTT.

This clonotype was recorded many times. The V call is TRBV6-6, the J call TRBJ1-4; D is uncertain. The CDR3 is made up of 14 amino acids. The germline CDR1 and CDR2 sequences are MNHNY and SVGAGI (reference sequence). V was trimmed by 8 bases and J by 7 bases, leaving 17 bases between them. CDR3 bases: TGTGCCAGCCGGTCCTCACTTACGGCTGAAAAACTGTTTTTT. This codes for CASRSSLTAEKLFF.

This clonotype showed up just a few times. The J gene is TRBJ1-5, the V gene TRBV28; unclear D gene. The germline V and J ends were trimmed by 5 bases and 9 bases, with 20 bases remaining between them. The CDR3 contains 15 residues. Per germline, CDR1 MDHEN and CDR2 SYDVKM. Written as DNA, the CDR3 is TGTGCCAGCAGTCCCCTTAATACTGCCGAAGCGCCCCAGCATTTT. This codes for CASSPLNTAEAPQHF.

This clonotype has only one observation. This chain joins TRBV29-1 and TRBJ1-2; perhaps TRBD1 as D (5 bases). The germline V gene encodes CDR1 SQVTM and CDR2 ANQGSEA. This CDR3 has 12 amino acids. Deletions cut 3 bases from V and 5 bases from J, with 10 bases between. As DNA, the CDR3 is TGCAGCGTTGATGCAGGGTATTATGGCTACACCTTC. Encoded protein: CSVDAGYYGYTF.

This clonotype was observed a few times. The chain recombines TRBV27 with TRBJ2-3, with D possibly TRBD2 on 6 matching bases. Germline CDR1 reads MNHEY; CDR2 reads SMNVEV (reference sequence). With 4 bases removed from V and 6 bases from J, the gap between germline ends came to 11 bases. There are 13 residues in the CDR3. CDR3 amino acids: CASSSSAKDTQYF. For the CDR3, the DNA is TGTGCCAGCAGTTCTAGCGCGAAGGATACGCAGTATTTT.

This clonotype has only a few counts. This chain uses TRBV7-9 with TRBJ1-1; D unresolved. The length of the CDR3 is 12 residues. The V end was cut by 1 base, the J end by 6 bases, with 6 bases between. The germline gives CDR1 SEHNR, CDR2 FQNEAQ (reference sequence). In DNA form, the CDR3 reads TGTGCCAGCAGCTTAGACGCCCCTGAAGCTTTCTTT. It codes for CASSLDAPEAFF.

The genes are TRBV30 and TRBJ2-3, with 7 bases that match TRBD1. The CDR3 covers 13 residues. Germline CDR1 GTSNPN, CDR2 SVGIG (reference sequence). V shed 4 bases, J shed 11 bases, and the junction held 12 bases outside the gene matches. This CDR3 is CAWNPRTGVGQYF. For the CDR3, the DNA is TGTGCCTGGAACCCCCGCACAGGGGTAGGGCAGTATTTT.

This sequence joins TRBV13 and TRBJ2-1, with D unresolved. CDR3 length equals 16 residues. Germline V gene sequence: CDR1 PRHDT, CDR2 FYEKMQ (reference sequence). The V end was cut by 1 base, the J end by 0 bases, with 10 bases between. CDR3 amino acids: CASSLVGLRSYNEQFF. The CDR3 DNA sequence: TGTGCCAGCAGCTTAGTCGGCCTCCGCTCCTACAATGAGCAGTTCTTC.

This clonotype was picked up a small number of times. This chain joins TRBV2 and TRBJ1-2; D ambiguous. The CDR3 runs 17 residues. The germline V gene has CDR1 SNHLY and CDR2 FYNNEI. V was shortened by 6 bases and J by 0 bases, with 20 bases between the two germline ends. The CDR3 is CASRMNEGWRSNYGYTF. The CDR3 nucleotides are TGTGCCAGCAGGATGAACGAGGGCTGGCGGTCTAACTATGGCTACACCTTC.

The chain combines TRBV5-1 with TRBJ1-1, with no clear D. Germline V gene sequence: CDR1 SGHRS, CDR2 YFSETQ. This CDR3 contains 14 residues. V lost 0 bases and J lost 0, with 6 bases in between. The chain's CDR3 is CASSLGKMNTEAFF. CDR3 in DNA: TGCGCCAGCAGCTTGGGGAAGATGAACACTGAAGCTTTCTTT.

V and J are TRBV7-2 and TRBJ1-5; no clear D gene. This CDR3 is 13 amino acids long. V shed 3 bases and J shed 2 bases, with 5 bases lying between them. Germline assignment: CDR1 SGHTA and CDR2 FQGNSA. CDR3 in DNA: TGTGCCAGCAGCTTTATGGGCAATCAGCCCCAGCATTTT. Translating gives CASSFMGNQPQHF.

This clonotype was found a few times. The rearrangement links TRBV28 to TRBJ1-5; 9 bases map to TRBD1. Germline lookup yields CDR1 MDHEN and CDR2 SYDVKM. Trimming cost V 5 bases and J 6 bases; bases outside gene matches: 8. This CDR3 is 15 amino acids long. DNA of the CDR3: TGTGCCAGCAGTACCAGCACAGGGGGCAGTCAGCCCCAGCATTTT. This sequence encodes CASSTSTGGSQPQHF.